This T cell receptor (beta chain) is from a study of blood T cell repertoires in COVID-19. Across the whole study: Donors in the United States, Italy and Spain gave samples during acute or convalescent COVID-19. PBMCs, B-cell-depleted T cells, or T cells provided the cDNA or gDNA that made up the material.

Cohort placement rested on clinical history that participants reported themselves. In the authors' methods: Counts of nucleated cells, estimated from reference gene primer amplification, were obtained. The assay was immunoSEQ multiplex PCR, and TCRdb's table has in-frame clones only and misses some. V, J and clone size derive from that table, while D and trimming were established from the DNA sequence. The data hold fewer than 150,000 clones, with under 90% observed a single time. CDR1 and CDR2 from the germline V gene are MDHEN and SYDVKM. The CDR3 is made up of 14 amino acids. The V and J ends lost 6 bases and 1 base, in that order; junction bases with no gene match: 6.

This receptor was obtained from a woman younger than 30 who had been exposed to COVID-19. The chain uses TRBV28 and TRBJ2-7; 7 bases agree with TRBD2. Material for sequencing was PBMCs or T cells enriched from blood (not recorded which). The DNA for the CDR3 is TGTGCCAGCAGCTTAGAGGGACTATCCTACGAGCAGTACTTC. Amino acids: CASSLEGLSYEQYF.